The sequence of this T cell receptor beta chain was determined in a study of OX40 agonist ivuxolimab in advanced cancers. Assay used: immunoSEQ multiplex PCR; TCRdb lists only in-frame clones, some missing. The sample holds more than 80,000 clones, 85% to 95% seen once. The CDR3 has 17 amino acids. The V gene's germline CDR1 is GTSNPN and CDR2 SVGIG (reference sequence). V was clipped by 0 bases and J by 1 base; unmatched bases: 7. The source of this sequence is an adult with an advanced solid tumor such as melanoma, head and neck, liver or kidney cancer. This specimen was CD4+ or CD8+ T cells sorted from blood, taken in a trial of the OX40 agonist ivuxolimab. The rearrangement uses TRBV30 and TRBJ2-5, with 11 bases matching TRBD2. CDR3 DNA: TGTGCCTGGAGTGTAACCGCCGGACTAGCGGGCCAAGAGACCCAGTACTTC. Its translation is CAWSVTAGLAGQETQYF.